Listed here are 32 T cell receptor beta chains from one sample, sequenced in a study of T cell changes during pregnancy in multiple sclerosis. Libraries were prepared by immunoSEQ multiplex PCR; TCRdb keeps only in-frame clonotypes and omits some of them. The sample lists roughly 40,000 clones; 90% to 95% were seen once. Source: CD4+ T cells from peripheral blood mononuclear cells, taken after pregnancy. The receptors here all came from a female donor with multiple sclerosis, enrolled in a pregnancy study.

This chain connects TRBV19 to TRBJ2-3; 7 nucleotides line up with TRBD1. CDR1 and CDR2 (germline): LNHDA, SQIVND (reference sequence). V shed 2 bases and J 0 bases; nucleotides not matched to a gene: 17. The length of the CDR3 is 20 residues. CDR3 in amino acids: CASSIQAHRGPPLSTDTQYF. The DNA of the CDR3 is TGTGCCAGTAGTATACAAGCCCACAGGGGCCCTCCTTTAAGCACAGATACGCAGTATTTT.

V is TRBV2 and J is TRBJ2-7; 7 bases fit TRBD1. This CDR3 has 13 residues. Trimming cost V 3 bases and J 6 bases; bases outside gene matches: 5. Germline loops: CDR1 SNHLY, CDR2 FYNNEI. The CDR3 loop is CASSEDRYREQYF. The CDR3 nucleotides are TGTGCCAGCAGTGAGGACAGGTACCGCGAGCAGTACTTC.

This sequence joins TRBV19 and TRBJ2-2; 9 nucleotides match TRBD1. Germline values: CDR1 LNHDA, CDR2 SQIVND (reference sequence). The CDR3 is 16 amino acids. Trimming removed 4 bases from V and 4 bases from J; junction bases left unmatched: 7. The CDR3 spells CASSTGQGSGTGELFF. The CDR3 nucleotides are TGTGCCAGTAGTACCGGACAGGGGTCGGGCACCGGGGAGCTGTTTTTT. Full variable domain (outside the CDR3, taken from reference TRBV19 and TRBJ2-2): DGGITQSPKYLFRKEGQNVTLSCEQNLNHDAMYWYRQDPGQGLRLIYYSQIVNDFQKGDIAEGYSVSREKKESFPLTVTSAQKNPTAFYLCASSTGQGSGTGELFFGEGSRLTVL.

This chain connects TRBV6-1 to TRBJ2-1, with TRBD2 matching over 8 bases. Germline loops: CDR1 MNHNS, CDR2 SASEGT. V lost 2 bases and J lost 7; bases outside the gene matches: 7. This CDR3 comprises 15 residues. Here the CDR3 reads CASSEFGGAGNEQFF. In DNA, the CDR3 is TGTGCCAGCAGTGAATTCGGGGGGGCGGGGAATGAGCAGTTCTTC.

The V call is TRBV2, the J call TRBJ1-6; 10 bases align to TRBD1. Germline CDR1 and CDR2: SNHLY and FYNNEI. The CDR3 runs to 15 residues. Trimming took 4 bases from V and 4 from J; bases not matched to a gene: 1. The CDR3 coding sequence is TGTGCCAGCAGTGGGGACAGGGGATATAATTCACCCCTCCACTTT. Its protein product is CASSGDRGYNSPLHF. The entire variable domain, with the rest obtained from reference TRBV2 and TRBJ1-6, is as follows: EPEVTQTPSHQVTQMGQEVILRCVPISNHLYFYWYRQILGQKVEFLVSFYNNEISEKSEIFDDQFSVERPDGSNFTLKIRSTKLEDSAMYFCASSGDRGYNSPLHFGNGTRLTVT.

The chain joins TRBV5-6 to TRBJ1-3, with unresolved D. Germline CDR1 and CDR2: SGHDT and YYEEEE. There are 16 residues in the CDR3. The germline V and J ends were trimmed by 1 base and 0 bases, with 11 bases remaining between them. The CDR3 loop is CASSLSPRYSGNTIYF. CDR3 DNA: TGTGCCAGCAGCTTGAGCCCGCGATACTCTGGAAACACCATATATTTT.

In DNA form, the CDR3 reads TGTGCCAGCACGGACAGGGAAAAACTGTTTTTT. Translated, it gives CASTDREKLFF. The chain employs TRBV25-1 and TRBJ1-4, with 7 bases identical to TRBD1. Germline V CDR1 and CDR2: MGHDK, SYGVNS. The CDR3 length is 11 residues. Trimming at V came to 7 bases and at J to 8 bases, leaving 1 base not matched to a gene. The whole variable domain, remainder taken from reference TRBV25-1 and TRBJ1-4, is EADIYQTPRYLVIGTGKKITLECSQTMGHDKMYWYQQDPGMELHLIHYSYGVNSTEKGDLSSESTVSRIRTEHFPLTLESARPSHTSQYLCASTDREKLFFGSGTQLSVL.

CDR3: CASSRGDNYEQYF. The CDR3 bases are TGTGCCAGCTCACGAGGGGACAACTACGAGCAGTACTTC. J is TRBJ2-7 and V is TRBV18; tentatively, D is TRBD1 (6 bases). The CDR3 totals 13 residues. The V end lost 4 bases, the J end lost 3 bases, and 10 bases lay between the germline ends. The germline V gene encodes CDR1 KGHSH and CDR2 LQKENI.

V gene TRBV10-3 combines with J gene TRBJ2-2, with D unresolved. The CDR3 is 12 residues long. CDR1 and CDR2 from the germline V gene are ENHRY and SYGVKD. The ends were cut back, 3 bases at V and 5 bases at J, with 4 bases in the middle. As DNA, the CDR3 is TGTGCCATCAGTGATAGTACCGGGGAGCTGTTTTTT. Translating gives CAISDSTGELFF.

This clone appeared a single time. The chain employs TRBV18 and TRBJ1-4, with 9 bases matching TRBD1. V was pared by 1 base and J by 5 bases, with 11 bases of the junction left unmatched. The CDR3 loop spans 18 amino acids. The V gene's germline CDR1 is KGHSH and CDR2 LQKENI. This CDR3 is CASSPRIQGAFLNEKLFF. The CDR3 region has the DNA TGTGCCAGCTCACCACGGATACAGGGGGCCTTCTTAAATGAAAAACTGTTTTTT. The variable domain in full, completed from reference TRBV18 and TRBJ1-4, reads NAGVMQNPRHLVRRRGQEARLRCSPMKGHSHVYWYRQLPEEGLKFMVYLQKENIIDESGMPKERFSAEFPKEGPSILRIQQVVRGDSAAYFCASSPRIQGAFLNEKLFFGSGTQLSVL.

CDR3 DNA: TGTGCCAGTAGTATAGGCGCGGGGAGGCAAGAGACCCAGTACTTC. Its protein is CASSIGAGRQETQYF. This chain joins TRBV19 and TRBJ2-5, with D perhaps TRBD2 (6 bases). Trimming stripped 1 base from V and 2 bases from J, with 11 bases between. CDR1 and CDR2 from the germline V gene are LNHDA and SQIVND (reference sequence). The CDR3 extends over 15 amino acids.

The chain combines TRBV5-6 with TRBJ1-2, with 11 bases lining up with TRBD1. Unmatched junction bases numbered 5, after V lost 0 bases and J lost 7 bases. The CDR3 has 15 residues. Germline CDR1 and CDR2: SGHDT and YYEEEE. The CDR3 nucleotides are TGTGCCAGCAGCTTGGTAGAAGGGACAGGGGGTGGCTACACCTTC. Amino acids: CASSLVEGTGGGYTF.

The rearrangement links TRBV7-6 to TRBJ2-5; possible D gene TRBD1, 5 bases. This CDR3 is built from 15 residues. Germline loops: CDR1 SGHVS, CDR2 FNYEAQ. V lost 6 bases and J lost 7, with 21 bases in between. CDR3 bases: TGTGCCAGCAGGGATGCTTCTCGACAGACTGGGACCCAGTACTTC. It specifies CASRDASRQTGTQYF.

This clone was observed a single time. The chain joins TRBV7-3 to TRBJ2-2, with 9 bases that match TRBD1. V was clipped by 2 bases and J by 4 bases; unmatched bases: 5. The CDR3 sequence is 16 residues long. The germline gives CDR1 SGHTA, CDR2 FQGTGA. CDR3 nucleotides: TGTGCCAGCAGCTTATACGGGACAGGGTCCACCGGGGAGCTGTTTTTT. Amino acid sequence: CASSLYGTGSTGELFF.

This clone was counted a single time. V and J are TRBV6-1 and TRBJ1-5, with 11 bases aligning to TRBD1. Germline CDR1 reads MNHNS; CDR2 reads SASEGT. The CDR3 extends over 15 amino acids. Trimming took 5 bases from V and 5 from J; bases not matched to a gene: 5. CDR3 region: CASSSGTGGDQPQHF. The CDR3 nucleotides read TGTGCCAGCAGTTCCGGGACAGGGGGGGATCAGCCCCAGCATTTT.

The J gene is TRBJ2-1, the V gene TRBV18; D is perhaps TRBD1 (5 bases). V gave up 4 bases and J gave up 0 bases, with 7 bases separating them. The CDR3 is made up of 14 amino acids. Germline V CDR1 and CDR2: KGHSH, LQKENI. The CDR3 sequence: CASSLTGSYNEQFF. The DNA of the CDR3 is TGTGCCAGCTCACTAACAGGCTCCTACAATGAGCAGTTCTTC.

The genes are TRBV5-1 and TRBJ1-6, with a weak D call TRBD1 (5 bases). The ends were cut back, 3 bases at V and 5 bases at J, with 12 bases in the middle. Germline V gene lookup returns CDR1 SGHRS and CDR2 YFSETQ. The CDR3 consists of 15 residues. CDR3 loop: CASSSGLVNNSPLHF. The CDR3 DNA sequence: TGCGCCAGCAGCTCAGGGTTGGTGAATAATTCACCCCTCCACTTT.

This chain joins TRBV6-6 and TRBJ2-7; tentative D call: TRBD1 (5 bases). The CDR3 has 15 amino acids. The germline CDR1 and CDR2 sequences are MNHNY and SVGAGI (reference sequence). Trimming removed 8 bases from V and 5 bases from J, with 22 bases in between. The CDR3 region has the DNA TGTGCCAGCTGGAATTGGGGCCCTCGGTTGGACGAGCAGTACTTC. Protein sequence: CASWNWGPRLDEQYF.

The rearrangement joins TRBV25-1 to TRBJ1-2; TRBD1 matches 9 bases. The CDR3 spans 13 residues. V shed 6 bases, J shed 12 bases, and the junction held 11 bases outside the gene matches. Germline assignment: CDR1 MGHDK and CDR2 SYGVNS. CDR3 sequence: CASRKPGQGVHTF. CDR3 sequence (DNA): TGTGCCAGCAGGAAACCGGGACAGGGCGTTCACACCTTC.

V gene TRBV5-6 combines with J gene TRBJ2-1; 8 nucleotides agree with TRBD2. V shed 4 bases and J 7 bases; nucleotides not matched to a gene: 7. The CDR3 has 14 residues. The germline CDR1 and CDR2 sequences are SGHDT and YYEEEE. This chain's CDR3 is CASSRGGSMNEQFF. The CDR3 DNA reads TGTGCCAGCAGCCGGGGGGGTTCTATGAATGAGCAGTTCTTC. Combining the CDR3 with reference TRBV5-6 and TRBJ2-1 gives the whole variable domain DAGVTQSPTHLIKTRGQQVTLRCSPKSGHDTVSWYQQALGQGPQFIFQYYEEEERQRGNFPDRFSGHQFPNYSSELNVNALLLGDSALYLCASSRGGSMNEQFFGPGTRLTVL.

The chain is built from TRBV7-2 and TRBJ1-2; D possibly corresponds to TRBD1 (6 bases). Trimming stripped 6 bases from V and 4 bases from J, with 12 bases between. The CDR3 contains 13 residues. Germline V gene sequence: CDR1 SGHTA, CDR2 FQGNSA. Here the CDR3 DNA reads TGTGCCAGCAGACCAGGGGACCTCTATGGCTACACCTTC. This gives the protein CASRPGDLYGYTF.

The rearrangement uses TRBV10-3 and TRBJ1-1, with a weak D call TRBD1 (6 bases). Germline assignment: CDR1 ENHRY and CDR2 SYGVKD. V shed 11 bases and J shed 6 bases, with 19 bases lying between them. CDR3 length equals 13 residues. CDR3 sequence (DNA): TGTGCCGTATCTCCCGTACAGGGCGCTGAAGCTTTCTTT. Residues: CAVSPVQGAEAFF.

The gene calls are TRBV7-9 and TRBJ1-2; maybe TRBD1 (5 bases). Per germline, CDR1 SEHNR and CDR2 FQNEAQ (reference sequence). V lost 0 bases and J lost 6, with 17 bases in between. The CDR3 runs to 16 residues. The CDR3 DNA reads as TGTGCCAGCAGCTTAGCTCGATTCGGGGGACGAGATGGCTACACCTTC. Its protein is CASSLARFGGRDGYTF.

This CDR3 is CASSALVKNSPLHF. The CDR3 DNA follows: TGTGCCAGCAGTGCGCTAGTTAAAAATTCACCCCTCCACTTT. V and J are TRBV27 and TRBJ1-6; the D is unclear. Germline V gene sequence: CDR1 MNHEY, CDR2 SMNVEV (reference sequence). This CDR3 is 14 amino acids long. Trimming shortened V by 5 bases and J by 7 bases, and 12 bases separated the two germline ends.

This chain joins TRBV6-1 and TRBJ1-2; 8 nucleotides line up with TRBD1. There are 13 residues in the CDR3. The junction had 7 bases not matched to a gene; V was cut back by 5 bases and J by 8 bases. CDR1 is MNHNS and CDR2 is SASEGT in the germline V gene. This CDR3 reads CASSQSGQDGYTF. CDR3 bases: TGTGCCAGCAGTCAATCGGGACAGGACGGCTACACCTTC.

The V call is TRBV10-3, the J call TRBJ2-3, with 10 bases fitting TRBD2. This CDR3 has 16 amino acids. V shed 2 bases and J 6 bases; nucleotides not matched to a gene: 8. Germline CDR1 is ENHRY and CDR2 is SYGVKD. CDR3 region: CAISEGSGGGADTQYF. The CDR3, as DNA: TGTGCCATCAGTGAGGGGAGCGGGGGGGGTGCGGATACGCAGTATTTT.

The chain couples TRBV5-1 to TRBJ2-1, with D tentatively TRBD2 (5 bases). Germline V gene data show CDR1 as SGHRS and CDR2 as YFSETQ. CDR3 length: 15 amino acids. V gave up 0 bases and J gave up 0 bases, with 7 bases separating them. CDR3 bases: TGCGCCAGCAGCTTGGCCGGGGACTCCTACAATGAGCAGTTCTTC. Its translation: CASSLAGDSYNEQFF.

The genes are TRBV4-1 and TRBJ2-7, with 12 bases matching TRBD1. J gave up 6 bases and V 1 base, and 4 bases lay outside the gene matches. The CDR3 is 15 residues long. Germline CDR1 MGHRA, CDR2 YSYEKL. In DNA, the CDR3 is TGCGCCAGCAGCCAAGTGTGGGACAGGGGGCGCGAGCAGTACTTC. It codes for CASSQVWDRGREQYF.

V gene TRBV10-2 combines with J gene TRBJ2-1; 8 nucleotides line up with TRBD1. The CDR3 length is 15 residues. Germline V CDR1 and CDR2: WSHSY, SAAADI. V was clipped by 3 bases and J by 5 bases; unmatched bases: 6. The CDR3 region is CASSDWAGGNNEQFF. For the CDR3, the DNA is TGCGCCAGCAGTGATTGGGCAGGGGGCAACAATGAGCAGTTCTTC.

The chain carries TRBV9 and TRBJ2-7; TRBD1 agrees at 12 bases. This CDR3 spans 16 amino acids. Per the germline V gene, CDR1 is SGDLS and CDR2 is YYNGEE. V shed 3 bases and J 5 bases; nucleotides not matched to a gene: 9. In DNA, the CDR3 is TGTGCCAGCAGCGCCCTAGGGGGGACAGGGGGCAACGAGCAGTACTTC. Protein product: CASSALGGTGGNEQYF.

The chain joins TRBV9 to TRBJ1-3; D is unresolved. This CDR3 spans 17 amino acids. CDR1 is SGDLS, CDR2 YYNGEE, per germline. Trimming shortened V by 0 bases and J by 0 bases, and 13 bases separated the two germline ends. CDR3 loop: CASSVAFLGSSGNTIYF. DNA of the CDR3: TGTGCCAGCAGCGTAGCCTTCTTGGGGAGCTCTGGAAACACCATATATTTT. The full variable domain, rest sourced from reference TRBV9 and TRBJ1-3, is DSGVTQTPKHLITATGQRVTLRCSPRSGDLSVYWYQQSLDQGLQFLIQYYNGEERAKGNILERFSAQQFPDLHSELNLSSLELGDSALYFCASSVAFLGSSGNTIYFGEGSWLTVV.

J is TRBJ2-2 and V is TRBV5-1; 9 bases map to TRBD1. The CDR3 consists of 15 residues. The V gene's germline CDR1 is SGHRS and CDR2 YFSETQ. V was pared by 5 bases and J by 3 bases, with 5 bases of the junction left unmatched. The CDR3 nucleotides read TGCGCCAGCAGTTTTCGGACAGGGGACACCGGGGAGCTGTTTTTT. As protein: CASSFRTGDTGELFF. Based on the CDR3 plus reference TRBV5-1 and TRBJ2-2, the full variable domain is KAGVTQTPRYLIKTRGQQVTLSCSPISGHRSVSWYQQTPGQGLQFLFEYFSETQRNKGNFPGRFSGRQFSNSRSEMNVSTLELGDSALYLCASSFRTGDTGELFFGEGSRLTVL.